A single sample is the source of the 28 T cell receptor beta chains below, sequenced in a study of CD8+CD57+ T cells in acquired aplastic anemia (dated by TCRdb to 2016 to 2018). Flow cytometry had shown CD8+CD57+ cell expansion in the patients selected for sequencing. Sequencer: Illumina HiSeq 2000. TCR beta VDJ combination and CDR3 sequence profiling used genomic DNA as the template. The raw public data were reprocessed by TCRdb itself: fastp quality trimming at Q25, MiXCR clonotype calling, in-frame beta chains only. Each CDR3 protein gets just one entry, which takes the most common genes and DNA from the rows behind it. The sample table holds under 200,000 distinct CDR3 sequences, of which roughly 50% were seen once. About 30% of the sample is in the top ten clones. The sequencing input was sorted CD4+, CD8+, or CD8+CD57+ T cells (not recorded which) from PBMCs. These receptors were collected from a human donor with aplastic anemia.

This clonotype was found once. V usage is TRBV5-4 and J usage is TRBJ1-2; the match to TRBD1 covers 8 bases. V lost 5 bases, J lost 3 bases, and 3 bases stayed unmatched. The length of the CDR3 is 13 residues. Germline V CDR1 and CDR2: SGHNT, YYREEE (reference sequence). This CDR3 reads CASRQGGDYGYTF. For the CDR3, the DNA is TGTGCCAGCAGACAGGGGGGCGACTATGGCTACACCTTC.

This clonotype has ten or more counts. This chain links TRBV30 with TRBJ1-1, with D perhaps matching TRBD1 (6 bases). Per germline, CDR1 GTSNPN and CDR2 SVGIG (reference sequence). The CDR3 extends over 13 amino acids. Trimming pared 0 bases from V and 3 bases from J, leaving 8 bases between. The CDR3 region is CAWSVEGDTEAFF. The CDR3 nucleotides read TGTGCCTGGAGTGTTGAGGGGGACACTGAAGCTTTCTTT.

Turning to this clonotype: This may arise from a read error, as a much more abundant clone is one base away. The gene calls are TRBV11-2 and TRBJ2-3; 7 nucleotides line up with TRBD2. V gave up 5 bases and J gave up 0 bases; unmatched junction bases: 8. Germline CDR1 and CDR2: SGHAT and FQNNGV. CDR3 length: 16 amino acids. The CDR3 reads CASSPGTNASTDTQYF. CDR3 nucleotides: TGTGCCAGCAGCCCTGGGACTAATGCTAGCACAGATACGCAGTATTTT.

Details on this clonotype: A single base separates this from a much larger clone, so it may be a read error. CDR3 loop: CASSSRDSSSGNTVYF. As DNA, the CDR3 is TGTGCCAGCAGCTCACGAGACAGTTCCTCTGGAAACACCGTATATTTT. The chain is built from TRBV11-2 and TRBJ1-3, with D tentatively TRBD1 (5 bases). This CDR3 has 16 amino acids. Germline assignment: CDR1 SGHAT and CDR2 FQNNGV.

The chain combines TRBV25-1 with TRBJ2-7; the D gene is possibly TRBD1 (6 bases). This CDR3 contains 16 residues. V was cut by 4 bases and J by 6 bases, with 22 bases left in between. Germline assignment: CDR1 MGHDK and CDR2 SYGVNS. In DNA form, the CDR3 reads TGTGCCAGCAGTGCAGGTCCCGGGACATTCACGGGCGAGCAGTACTTC. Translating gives CASSAGPGTFTGEQYF.

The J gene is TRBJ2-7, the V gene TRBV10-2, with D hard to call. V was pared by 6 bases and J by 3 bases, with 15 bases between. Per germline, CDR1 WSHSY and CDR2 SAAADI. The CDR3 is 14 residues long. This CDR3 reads CASRAAPEDYEQYF. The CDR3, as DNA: TGCGCCAGCAGAGCAGCCCCCGAGGACTACGAGCAGTACTTC.

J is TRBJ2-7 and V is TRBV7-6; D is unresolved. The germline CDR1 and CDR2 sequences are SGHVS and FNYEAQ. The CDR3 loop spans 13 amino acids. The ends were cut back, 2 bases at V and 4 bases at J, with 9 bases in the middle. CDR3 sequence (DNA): TGTGCCAGCAGCTTATCCCAGCAGTACGAGCAGTACTTC. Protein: CASSLSQQYEQYF.

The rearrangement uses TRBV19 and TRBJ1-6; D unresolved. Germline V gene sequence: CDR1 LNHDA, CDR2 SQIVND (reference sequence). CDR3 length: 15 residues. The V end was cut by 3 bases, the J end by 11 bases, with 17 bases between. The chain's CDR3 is CASSMEPRPSAPLHF. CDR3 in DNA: TGTGCCAGTAGTATGGAGCCTCGTCCGTCCGCACCCCTCCACTTT. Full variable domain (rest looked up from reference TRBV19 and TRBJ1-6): DGGITQSPKYLFRKEGQNVTLSCEQNLNHDAMYWYRQDPGQGLRLIYYSQIVNDFQKGDIAEGYSVSREKKESFPLTVTSAQKNPTAFYLCASSMEPRPSAPLHFGNGTRLTVT.

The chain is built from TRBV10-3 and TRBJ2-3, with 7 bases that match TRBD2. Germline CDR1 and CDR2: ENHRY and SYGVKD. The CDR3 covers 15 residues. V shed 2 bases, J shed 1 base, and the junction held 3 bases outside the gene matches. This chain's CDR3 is CAISELAGGTDTQYF. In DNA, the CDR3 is TGTGCCATCAGTGAGCTTGCGGGGGGCACAGATACGCAGTATTTT.

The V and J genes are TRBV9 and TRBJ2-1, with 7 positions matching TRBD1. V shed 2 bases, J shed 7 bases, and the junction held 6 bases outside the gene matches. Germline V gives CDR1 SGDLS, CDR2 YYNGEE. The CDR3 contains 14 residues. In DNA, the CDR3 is TGTGCCAGCAGCGTGGCAGGGGGAAAGAATGAGCAGTTCTTC. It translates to CASSVAGGKNEQFF.

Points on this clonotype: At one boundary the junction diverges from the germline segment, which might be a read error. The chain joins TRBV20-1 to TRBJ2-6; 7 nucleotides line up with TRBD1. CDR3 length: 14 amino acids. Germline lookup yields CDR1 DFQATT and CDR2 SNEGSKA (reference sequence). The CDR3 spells CSARIDTGAYVLTF. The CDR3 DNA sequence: TGCAGTGCTAGAATAGACACAGGGGCCTACGTCCTGACTTTC.

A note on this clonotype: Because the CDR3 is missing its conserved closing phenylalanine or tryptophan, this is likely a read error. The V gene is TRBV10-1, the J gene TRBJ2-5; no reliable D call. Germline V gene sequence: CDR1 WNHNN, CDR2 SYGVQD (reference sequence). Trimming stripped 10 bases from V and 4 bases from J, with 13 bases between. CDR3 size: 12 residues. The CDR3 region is CATWVGGETQYS. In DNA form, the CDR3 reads TGCGCCACCTGGGTTGGTGGAGAGACCCAGTACTCC.

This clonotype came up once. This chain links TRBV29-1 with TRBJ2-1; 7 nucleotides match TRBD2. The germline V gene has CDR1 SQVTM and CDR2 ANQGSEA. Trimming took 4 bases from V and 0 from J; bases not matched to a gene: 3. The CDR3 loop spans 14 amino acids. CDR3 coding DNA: TGCAGCGTTGCAGCGGGGAACTCCTACAATGAGCAGTTCTTC. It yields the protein CSVAAGNSYNEQFF.

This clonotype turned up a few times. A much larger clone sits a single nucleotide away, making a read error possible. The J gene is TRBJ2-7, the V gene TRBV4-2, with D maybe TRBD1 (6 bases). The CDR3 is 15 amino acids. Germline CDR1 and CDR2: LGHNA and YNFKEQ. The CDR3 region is CASSQGQARSYERYF. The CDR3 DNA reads TGTGCCAGCAGCCAAGGACAGGCGCGATCCTACGAGCGGTACTTC.

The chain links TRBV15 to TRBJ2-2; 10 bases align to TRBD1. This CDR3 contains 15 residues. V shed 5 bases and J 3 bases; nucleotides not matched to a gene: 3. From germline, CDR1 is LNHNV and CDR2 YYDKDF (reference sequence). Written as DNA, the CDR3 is TGTGCCACCAGCCCCGGGACAGGGGACACCGGGGAGCTGTTTTTT. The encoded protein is CATSPGTGDTGELFF.

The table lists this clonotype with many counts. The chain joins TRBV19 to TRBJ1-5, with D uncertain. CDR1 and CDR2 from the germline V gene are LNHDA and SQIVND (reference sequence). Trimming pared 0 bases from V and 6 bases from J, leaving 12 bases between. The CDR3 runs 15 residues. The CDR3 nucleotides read TGTGCCAGTAGTATAGATCCAAGGGTGGGTCAGCCCCAGCATTTT. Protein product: CASSIDPRVGQPQHF.

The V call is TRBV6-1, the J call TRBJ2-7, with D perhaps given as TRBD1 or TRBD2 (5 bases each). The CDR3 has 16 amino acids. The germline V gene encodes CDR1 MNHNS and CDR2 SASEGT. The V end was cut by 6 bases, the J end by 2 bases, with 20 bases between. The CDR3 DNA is TGTGCCAGCAGACCCAAGGGACGATTCACGCCCTACGAGCAGTACTTC. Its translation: CASRPKGRFTPYEQYF.

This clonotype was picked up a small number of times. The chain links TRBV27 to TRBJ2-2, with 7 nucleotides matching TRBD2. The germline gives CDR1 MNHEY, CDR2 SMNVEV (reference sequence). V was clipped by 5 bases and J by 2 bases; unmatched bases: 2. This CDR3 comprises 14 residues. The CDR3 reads CASSLAANTGELFF. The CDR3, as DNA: TGTGCCAGCAGTCTAGCGGCAAACACCGGGGAGCTGTTTTTT.

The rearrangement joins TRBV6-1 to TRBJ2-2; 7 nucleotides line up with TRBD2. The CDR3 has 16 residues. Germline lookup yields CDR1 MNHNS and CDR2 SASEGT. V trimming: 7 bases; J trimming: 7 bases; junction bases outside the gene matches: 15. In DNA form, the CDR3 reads TGTGCCAGCACCTACCGGGGCGGGAGTAAGGGCGGGGAGCTGTTTTTT. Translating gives CASTYRGGSKGGELFF.

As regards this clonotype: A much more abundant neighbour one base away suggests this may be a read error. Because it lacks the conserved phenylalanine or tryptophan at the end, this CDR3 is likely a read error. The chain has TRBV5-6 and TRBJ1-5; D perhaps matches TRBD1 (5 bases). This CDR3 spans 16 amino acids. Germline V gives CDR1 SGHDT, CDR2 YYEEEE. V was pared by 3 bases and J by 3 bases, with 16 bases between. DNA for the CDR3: TGTGCCAGCAGCTCAACAGGTTTCTCTCTCAATCAGCCCCAGCATTCT. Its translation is CASSSTGFSLNQPQHS.

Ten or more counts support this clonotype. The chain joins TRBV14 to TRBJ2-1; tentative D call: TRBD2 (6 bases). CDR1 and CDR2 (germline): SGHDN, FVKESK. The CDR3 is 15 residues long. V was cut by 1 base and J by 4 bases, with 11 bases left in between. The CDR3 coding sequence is TGTGCCAGCAGCCAAGTCCCCGGGAGATACAATGAGCAGTTCTTC. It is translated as CASSQVPGRYNEQFF.

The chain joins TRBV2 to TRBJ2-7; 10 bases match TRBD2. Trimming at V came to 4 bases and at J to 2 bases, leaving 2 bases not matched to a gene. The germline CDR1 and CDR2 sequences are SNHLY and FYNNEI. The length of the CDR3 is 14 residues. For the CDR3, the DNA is TGTGCCAGCAGTGGGAGCGGGGGGGCCTACGAGCAGTACTTC. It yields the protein CASSGSGGAYEQYF.

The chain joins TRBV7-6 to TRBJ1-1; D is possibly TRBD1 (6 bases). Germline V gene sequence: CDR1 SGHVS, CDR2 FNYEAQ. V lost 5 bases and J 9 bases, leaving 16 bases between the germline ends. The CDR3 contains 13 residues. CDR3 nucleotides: TGTGCCAGCAGCCCCAGCCCCCAGGGGAAAGCTTTCTTT. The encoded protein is CASSPSPQGKAFF.

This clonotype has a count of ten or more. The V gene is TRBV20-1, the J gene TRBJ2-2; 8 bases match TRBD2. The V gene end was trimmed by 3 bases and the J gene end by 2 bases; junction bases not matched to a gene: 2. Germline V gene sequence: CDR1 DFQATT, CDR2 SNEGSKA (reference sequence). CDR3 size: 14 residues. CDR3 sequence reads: CSASGRDNTGELFF. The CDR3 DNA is TGCAGTGCTAGCGGGAGGGATAACACCGGGGAGCTGTTTTTT.

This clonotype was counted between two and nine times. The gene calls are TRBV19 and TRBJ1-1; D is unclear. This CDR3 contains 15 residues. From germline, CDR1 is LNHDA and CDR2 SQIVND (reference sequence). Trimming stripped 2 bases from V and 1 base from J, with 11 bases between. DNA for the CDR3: TGTGCCAGTAGTATAATGGGGAATGGGAACACTGAAGCTTTCTTT. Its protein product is CASSIMGNGNTEAFF.

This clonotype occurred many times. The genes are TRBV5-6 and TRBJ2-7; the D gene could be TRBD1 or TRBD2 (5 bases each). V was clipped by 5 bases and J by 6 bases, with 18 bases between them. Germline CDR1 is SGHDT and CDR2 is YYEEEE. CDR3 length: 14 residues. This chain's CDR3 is CASREKGRSGEQYF. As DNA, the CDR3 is TGTGCCAGCAGAGAAAAGGGGAGAAGTGGCGAGCAGTACTTC.

This CDR3 reads CASSGGTEGNTIYF. CDR3 DNA sequence: TGCGCCAGCAGTGGGGGGACGGAGGGAAACACCATATATTTT. The rearrangement joins TRBV10-2 to TRBJ1-3, with D perhaps matching TRBD1 (5 bases). CDR3 length: 14 amino acids. Looked up from germline, CDR1 is WSHSY and CDR2 is SAAADI. V lost 4 bases and J 4 bases, leaving 11 bases between the germline ends.

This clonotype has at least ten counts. The CDR3 spells CASSYTRTLQETQYF. CDR3 nucleotide sequence: TGTGCCAGCAGTTACACACGGACGTTACAAGAGACCCAGTACTTC. This chain joins TRBV6-6 and TRBJ2-5; D is unresolved. The CDR3 is made up of 15 amino acids. V was pared by 2 bases and J by 2 bases, with 12 bases between. The germline V gene has CDR1 MNHNY and CDR2 SVGAGI (reference sequence).